The next 9 T cell receptor beta chains were all read from a single sample in a study of blood T cell repertoires in COVID-19. The data were produced by immunoSEQ multiplex PCR, yet TCRdb's version contains in-frame clones alone and is incomplete. This repertoire shows about 160,000 clones, 80% to 90% found once; its top ten account for around 10%. Material for sequencing was peripheral blood. The receptors stem from a woman aged 70-85 years with COVID-19, enrolled during active disease.

The count of this clone is one. V and J are TRBV6-6 and TRBJ1-2; D unresolved. The germline CDR1 and CDR2 sequences are MNHNY and SVGAGI (reference sequence). The CDR3 is made up of 15 amino acids. V shed 6 bases and J shed 4 bases, with 18 bases lying between them. This CDR3 is CASRPLPEGGYGYTF. The DNA of the CDR3 is TGTGCCAGCAGACCTCTACCAGAGGGCGGCTATGGCTACACCTTC.

The chain has TRBV19 and TRBJ1-1, with D possibly being TRBD1 (6 bases). The CDR3 totals 12 residues. Trimming shortened V by 2 bases and J by 6 bases, and 7 bases separated the two germline ends. Per germline, CDR1 LNHDA and CDR2 SQIVND (reference sequence). For the CDR3, the DNA is TGTGCCAGTAGTATAACAGGGCCTGAAGCTTTCTTT. This codes for CASSITGPEAFF.

V gene TRBV18 combines with J gene TRBJ2-1, with 12 bases identical to TRBD2. Per the germline V gene, CDR1 is KGHSH and CDR2 is LQKENI. CDR3 length: 15 residues. The ends lost 5 bases at V and 7 bases at J; junction bases unmatched: 6. The CDR3 region has the DNA TGTGCCAGCTCATCTAGCGGGGGGGACTGGAATGAGCAGTTCTTC. Amino acids: CASSSSGGDWNEQFF.

V is TRBV20-1 and J is TRBJ2-5, with 10 nucleotides matching TRBD2. The CDR3 has 15 residues. Germline loops: CDR1 DFQATT, CDR2 SNEGSKA (reference sequence). With V trimmed by 3 bases and J by 1 base, 5 bases remained unmatched. In DNA form, the CDR3 reads TGCAGTGCTAGTATGGGACTAGCGTCCCAAGAGACCCAGTACTTC. The encoded protein is CSASMGLASQETQYF.

For the CDR3, the DNA is TGTGCCAGCAGCATCGGGACTCAAGAGACCCAGTACTTC. Amino acid sequence: CASSIGTQETQYF. The chain employs TRBV11-2 and TRBJ2-5, with D maybe TRBD2 (6 bases). This CDR3 is built from 13 residues. The V gene's germline CDR1 is SGHAT and CDR2 FQNNGV. Trimming shortened V by 5 bases and J by 2 bases, and 9 bases separated the two germline ends. The full variable domain, completed using reference TRBV11-2 and TRBJ2-5, is EAGVAQSPRYKIIEKRQSVAFWCNPISGHATLYWYQQILGQGPKLLIQFQNNGVVDDSQLPKDRFSAERLKGVDSTLKIQPAKLEDSAVYLCASSIGTQETQYFGPGTRLLVL.

This chain uses TRBV4-2 with TRBJ2-4; weak D call: TRBD1 (6 bases). Germline lookup yields CDR1 LGHNA and CDR2 YNFKEQ. The germline V and J ends were trimmed by 4 bases and 6 bases, with 16 bases remaining between them. The CDR3 runs 15 residues. The CDR3 sequence: CASSLTTGLTNIQYF. The DNA of the CDR3 is TGTGCCAGCAGCCTTACAACAGGGTTGACAAACATTCAGTACTTC.

The chain recombines TRBV7-8 with TRBJ2-1; 13 bases map to TRBD2. J gave up 2 bases and V 3 bases, and 7 bases lay outside the gene matches. CDR3 length: 18 residues. Germline V lookup: CDR1 SGHVS, CDR2 FQNEAQ. CDR3: CASSFGLAGVLTYNEQFF. The CDR3 coding sequence is TGTGCCAGCAGCTTCGGACTAGCGGGGGTTCTAACCTACAATGAGCAGTTCTTC.

This chain connects TRBV29-1 to TRBJ2-1; D unclear. This CDR3 spans 13 amino acids. Germline V CDR1 and CDR2: SQVTM, ANQGSEA. Trimming cost V 4 bases and J 2 bases, with 9 bases left between them. In DNA form, the CDR3 reads TGCAGCGTTGTTCAGGCCCCCTACAATGAGCAGTTCTTC. Translated, it gives CSVVQAPYNEQFF.

The chain couples TRBV11-3 to TRBJ2-1; the match to TRBD2 covers 8 bases. The CDR3 runs to 18 residues. V gave up 5 bases and J gave up 7 bases; unmatched junction bases: 19. Per the germline V gene, CDR1 is SGHNT and CDR2 is YENEEA. The CDR3 DNA reads as TGTGCCAGCAGCCCCGGCCCGGGACTAGGGGGGAGTGGGAATGAGCAGTTCTTC. This gives the protein CASSPGPGLGGSGNEQFF. Supplemented by reference TRBV11-3 and TRBJ2-1, the full variable domain reads EAGVVQSPRYKIIEKKQPVAFWCNPISGHNTLYWYLQNLGQGPELLIRYENEEAVDDSQLPKDRFSAERLKGVDSTLKIQPAELGDSAVYLCASSPGPGLGGSGNEQFFGPGTRLTVL.